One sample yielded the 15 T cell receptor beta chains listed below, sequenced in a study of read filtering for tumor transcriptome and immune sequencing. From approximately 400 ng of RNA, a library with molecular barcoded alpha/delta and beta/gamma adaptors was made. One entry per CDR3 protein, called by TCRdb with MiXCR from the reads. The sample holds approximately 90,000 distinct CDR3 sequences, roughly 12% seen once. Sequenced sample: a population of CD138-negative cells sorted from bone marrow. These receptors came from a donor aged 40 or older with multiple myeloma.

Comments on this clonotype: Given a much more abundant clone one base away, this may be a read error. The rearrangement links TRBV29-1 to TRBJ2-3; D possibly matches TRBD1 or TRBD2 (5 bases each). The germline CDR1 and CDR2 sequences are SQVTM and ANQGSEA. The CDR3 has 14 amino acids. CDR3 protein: CARSATGPEDTQYF. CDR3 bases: TGCGCCCGCTCGGCGACGGGGCCCGAGGATACGCAGTATTTT.

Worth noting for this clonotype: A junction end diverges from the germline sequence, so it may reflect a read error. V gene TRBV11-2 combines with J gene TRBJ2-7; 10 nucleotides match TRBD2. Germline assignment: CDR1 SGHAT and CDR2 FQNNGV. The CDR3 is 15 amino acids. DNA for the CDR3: TGTGTCAGCAGCTTTACTAGCGGGGATACCTACGGGCAGTACTTC. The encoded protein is CVSSFTSGDTYGQYF. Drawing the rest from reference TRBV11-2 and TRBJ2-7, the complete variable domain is EAGVAQSPRYKIIEKRQSVAFWCNPISGHATLYWYQQILGQGPKLLIQFQNNGVVDDSQLPKDRFSAERLKGVDSTLKIQPAKLEDSAVYLCVSSFTSGDTYGQYFGPGTRLTVT.

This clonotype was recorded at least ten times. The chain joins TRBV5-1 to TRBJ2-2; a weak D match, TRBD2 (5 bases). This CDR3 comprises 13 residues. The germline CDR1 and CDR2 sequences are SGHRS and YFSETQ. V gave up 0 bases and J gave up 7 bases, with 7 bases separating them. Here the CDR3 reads CASSLAGIGELFF. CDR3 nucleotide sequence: TGCGCCAGCAGCTTGGCCGGGATCGGGGAGCTGTTTTTT.

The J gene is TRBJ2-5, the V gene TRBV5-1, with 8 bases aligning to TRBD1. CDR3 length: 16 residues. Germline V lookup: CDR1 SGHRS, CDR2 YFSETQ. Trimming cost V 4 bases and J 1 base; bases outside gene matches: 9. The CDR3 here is CASSLASGTGQETQYF. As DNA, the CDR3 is TGCGCCAGCAGCCTAGCGTCCGGGACAGGCCAAGAGACCCAGTACTTC.

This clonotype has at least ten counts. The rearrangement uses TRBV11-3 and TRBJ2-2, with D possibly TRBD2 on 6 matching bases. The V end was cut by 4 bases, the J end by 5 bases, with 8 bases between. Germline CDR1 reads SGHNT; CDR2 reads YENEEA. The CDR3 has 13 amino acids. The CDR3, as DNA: TGTGCCAGCAGCTCCCGGGAGACCGGGGAGCTGTTTTTT. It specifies CASSSRETGELFF.

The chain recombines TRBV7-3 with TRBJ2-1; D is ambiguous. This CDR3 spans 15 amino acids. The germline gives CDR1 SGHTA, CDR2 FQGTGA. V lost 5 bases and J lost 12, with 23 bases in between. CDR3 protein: CASSPLNSPYKGQFF. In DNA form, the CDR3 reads TGTGCCAGCAGCCCTTTAAACAGCCCCTACAAGGGGCAGTTCTTC.

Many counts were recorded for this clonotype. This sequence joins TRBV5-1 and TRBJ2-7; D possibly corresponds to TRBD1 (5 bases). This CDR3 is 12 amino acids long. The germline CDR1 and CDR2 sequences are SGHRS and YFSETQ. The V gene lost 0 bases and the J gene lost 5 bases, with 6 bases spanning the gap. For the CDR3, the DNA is TGCGCCAGCAGCTTGGCAGGGCACGAGCAGTACTTC. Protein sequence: CASSLAGHEQYF.

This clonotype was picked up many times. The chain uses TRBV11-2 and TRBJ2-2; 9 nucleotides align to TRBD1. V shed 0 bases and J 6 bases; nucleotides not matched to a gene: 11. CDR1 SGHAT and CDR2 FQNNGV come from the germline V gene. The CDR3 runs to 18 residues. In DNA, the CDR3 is TGTGCCAGCAGCTTAGATCGGGGGACAGGGTATCGTCCCGGGGAGCTGTTTTTT. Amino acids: CASSLDRGTGYRPGELFF.

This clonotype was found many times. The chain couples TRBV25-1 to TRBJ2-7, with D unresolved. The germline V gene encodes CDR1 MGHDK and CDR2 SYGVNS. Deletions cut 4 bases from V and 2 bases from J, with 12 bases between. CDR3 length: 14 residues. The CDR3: CASSGPPGTYEQYF. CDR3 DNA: TGTGCCAGCAGTGGCCCCCCAGGTACCTACGAGCAGTACTTC.

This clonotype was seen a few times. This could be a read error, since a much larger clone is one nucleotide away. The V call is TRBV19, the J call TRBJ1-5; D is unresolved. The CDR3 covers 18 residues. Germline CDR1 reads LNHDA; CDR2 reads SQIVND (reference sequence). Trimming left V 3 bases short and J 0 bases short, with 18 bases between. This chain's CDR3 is CASSIPMAGDYSNQPQHF. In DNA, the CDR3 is TGTGCCAGTAGTATCCCTATGGCAGGCGACTATAGCAATCAGCCCCAGCATTTT. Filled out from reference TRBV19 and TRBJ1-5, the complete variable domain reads DGGITQSPKYLFRKEGQNVTLSCEQNLNHDAMYWYRQDPGQGLRLIYYSQIVNDFQKGDIAEGYSVSREKKESFPLTVTSAQKNPTAFYLCASSIPMAGDYSNQPQHFGDGTRLSIL.

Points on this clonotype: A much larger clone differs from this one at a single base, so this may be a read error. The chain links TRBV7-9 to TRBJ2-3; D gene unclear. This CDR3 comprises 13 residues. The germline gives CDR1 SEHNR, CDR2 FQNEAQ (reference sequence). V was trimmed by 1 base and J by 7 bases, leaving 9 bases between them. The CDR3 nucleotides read TGTGCCAGCAGCTTAGACCTACCCAATACGCAGTATTTT. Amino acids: CASSLDLPNTQYF.

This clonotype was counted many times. The CDR3 loop is CASSFADRGYPDTQYF. CDR3 in DNA: TGTGCCAGCAGCTTCGCAGACAGGGGATATCCAGATACGCAGTATTTT. The rearrangement uses TRBV7-6 and TRBJ2-3; 8 bases align to TRBD1. V shed 3 bases, J shed 4 bases, and the junction held 9 bases outside the gene matches. Germline lookup yields CDR1 SGHVS and CDR2 FNYEAQ. This CDR3 region has 16 residues.

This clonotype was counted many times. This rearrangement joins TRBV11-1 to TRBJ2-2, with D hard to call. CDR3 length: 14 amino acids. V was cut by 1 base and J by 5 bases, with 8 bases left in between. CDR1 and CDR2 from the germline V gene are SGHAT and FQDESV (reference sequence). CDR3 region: CASSLEGRTGELFF. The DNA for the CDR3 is TGTGCCAGCAGCTTAGAGGGCCGGACCGGGGAGCTGTTTTTT.

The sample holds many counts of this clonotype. The CDR3 spells CATRQNTEAFF. The CDR3, as DNA: TGTGCCACCCGACAGAACACTGAAGCTTTCTTT. The chain combines TRBV28 with TRBJ1-1; D ambiguous. The germline V gene has CDR1 MDHEN and CDR2 SYDVKM. This CDR3 contains 11 residues. The germline V and J ends were trimmed by 10 bases and 1 base, with 7 bases remaining between them.

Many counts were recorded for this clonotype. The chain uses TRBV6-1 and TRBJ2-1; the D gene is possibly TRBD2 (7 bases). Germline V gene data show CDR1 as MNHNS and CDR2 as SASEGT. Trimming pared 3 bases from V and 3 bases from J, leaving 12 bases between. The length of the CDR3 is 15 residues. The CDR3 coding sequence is TGTGCCAGCAGTGAGGGAGGGGGGAACTACAATGAGCAGTTCTTC. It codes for CASSEGGGNYNEQFF.